The clone carrying this TCR beta chain was found a few times. These data come from a study of cytotoxic CD8 clonotypes in ibrutinib-treated CLL. Study as a whole: Productive templates averaged about 250,000 per sample, and productive rearrangements 85,000 to 100,000.

The planned depth of sequencing spanned 1 in 200,000 to 1 in 1 million T cells. The protocol was immunoSEQ multiplex PCR, while the TCRdb copy is restricted to in-frame clones and leaves out a portion. The sample yields over 120,000 clones, more than 75% seen once. The CDR3 length is 15 residues. V gave up 3 bases and J gave up 2 bases; unmatched junction bases: 3. The specimen was PBMCs, collected after 36 months of ibrutinib treatment. The source is a human donor with chronic lymphocytic leukemia. The rearrangement links TRBV5-3 to TRBJ1-5; 9 bases align to TRBD1. TRBV5-3 is an ORF, and what it does is uncertain. The CDR3 protein is CARSSGTGCNQPQHF. CDR3 coding DNA: TGTGCCAGAAGCTCGGGGACAGGGTGCAATCAGCCCCAGCATTTT.